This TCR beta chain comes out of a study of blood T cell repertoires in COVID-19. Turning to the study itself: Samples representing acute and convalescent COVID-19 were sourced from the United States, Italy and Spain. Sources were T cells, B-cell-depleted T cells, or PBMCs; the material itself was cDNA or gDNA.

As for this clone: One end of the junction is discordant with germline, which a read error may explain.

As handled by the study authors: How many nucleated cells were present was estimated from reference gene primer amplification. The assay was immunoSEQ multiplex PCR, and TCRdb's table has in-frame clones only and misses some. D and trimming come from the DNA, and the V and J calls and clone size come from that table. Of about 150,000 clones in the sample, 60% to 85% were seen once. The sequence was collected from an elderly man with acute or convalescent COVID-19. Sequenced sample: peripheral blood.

This chain's CDR3 is CASSPGGGTGAHEQYF. As DNA, the CDR3 is TGTGCTAGCAGCCCCGGAGGTGGGACAGGGGCCCACGAGCAGTACTTC. The V call is TRBV7-7, the J call TRBJ2-7; 10 bases agree with TRBD1. The germline gives CDR1 SSHAT, CDR2 FNYEAQ (reference sequence). The CDR3 length is 16 residues.